Listed below are T cell receptor beta chains from one sample, sequenced in a study of shared clonotypes between healthy human individuals. This table comes from immunoSEQ multiplex PCR, and its TCRdb copy is limited to in-frame clones, with some not included. The sample has some 470,000 clones; 60% to 85% are singletons. The sequencing input was PBMCs. The origin of the receptors is a woman between 35 and 50 years old in good health. Some clones in this sample may be carry-over from other donors' samples. CDR3s include the opening cysteine and the closing phenylalanine or tryptophan. D genes are given only for firm matches. Clone size is given for some rows only: seen once, a few or many times, or a class if the clone is expanded.

-	-	TRBJ2-1	TRBV23-1	CASSQIADRSEFF	TGCGCCAGCAGTCAAATCGCTGACAGATCGGAGTTCTTC
-	-	TRBJ2-2	TRBV19	CASSIVAANTGELFF	TGTGCCAGTAGTATAGTAGCAGCAAACACCGGGGAGCTGTTTTTT
-	-	TRBJ1-4	TRBV2	CASSLQGRFEKLFF	TGTGCCAGCAGTCTGCAGGGCCGGTTTGAAAAACTGTTTTTT
-	-	TRBJ2-5	TRBV28	CASSPPTPRSQYF	TGTGCCAGCAGTCCGCCGACACCCCGGTCCCAGTACTTC
-	few	TRBJ1-1	TRBV30	CAWSGRGTMNTEAFF	TGTGCCTGGAGTGGTCGCGGGACGATGAACACTGAAGCTTTCTTT
-	-	TRBJ1-4	TRBV14	CASSQEIQQPEKLFF	TGTGCCAGCAGCCAAGAAATCCAACAGCCTGAAAAACTGTTTTTT
TRBD1	-	TRBJ1-2	TRBV7-2	CASSPGQGYGGYTF	TGTGCCAGCAGCCCCGGACAGGGATATGGTGGCTACACCTTC
TRBD2	-	TRBJ2-2	TRBV9	CASSAGLAGNTGELFF	TGTGCCAGCAGCGCCGGACTAGCGGGCAACACCGGGGAGCTGTTTTTT
TRBD1	-	TRBJ2-1	TRBV7-6	CASSLGRGRIYEQFF	TGTGCCAGCAGCTTGGGCAGGGGGCGCATCTATGAGCAGTTCTTC
-	-	TRBJ1-5	TRBV19	CARGLDEGYSNQPQHF	TGTGCCAGGGGGCTGGACGAGGGATATAGCAATCAGCCCCAGCATTTT
TRBD1	-	TRBJ1-1	TRBV7-2	CASSSPTAGGVTEAFF	TGTGCCAGCAGCTCCCCGACGGCAGGGGGCGTCACTGAAGCTTTCTTT
TRBD1	-	TRBJ1-1	TRBV4-2	CASSQEFVSGQGRDTEAFF	TGTGCCAGCAGCCAAGAATTTGTTTCGGGACAGGGGAGGGACACTGAAGCTTTCTTT
-	few	TRBJ1-5	TRBV28	CASSWTEDQPQHF	TGTGCCAGCAGTTGGACAGAGGATCAGCCCCAGCATTTT
-	-	TRBJ2-7	TRBV7-9	CASPRLGSYEQYF	TGTGCCAGCCCTAGGCTAGGCTCCTACGAGCAGTACTTC
TRBD2	-	TRBJ2-3	TRBV2	CASSKTSGVDTQYF	TGTGCCAGCAGTAAGACTAGCGGGGTAGATACGCAGTATTTT
TRBD2	few	TRBJ2-1	TRBV6-4	CASSLLAGGSYNEQFF	TGTGCCAGCAGTTTACTAGCGGGAGGTTCCTACAATGAGCAGTTCTTC
-	-	TRBJ2-7	TRBV7-2	CASSPAASDWYEQYF	TGTGCCAGCAGCCCCGCCGCGTCCGATTGGTACGAGCAGTACTTC
TRBD2	-	TRBJ2-3	TRBV7-3	CASSSRLAGGTDTQYF	TGTGCCAGCAGCTCCAGACTAGCGGGAGGTACAGATACGCAGTATTTT
TRBD2	-	TRBJ2-3	TRBV5-4	CASSMGTSGTTDTQYF	TGTGCCAGCAGCATGGGGACTAGCGGGACCACAGATACGCAGTATTTT
TRBD1	-	TRBJ1-2	TRBV2	CARTGFYGYTF	TGTGCCAGGACAGGGTTCTATGGCTACACCTTC
TRBD2	-	TRBJ2-5	TRBV7-6	CASSLWASGTFQETQYF	TGTGCCAGCAGCTTATGGGCTAGCGGGACGTTCCAAGAGACCCAGTACTTC
-	-	TRBJ1-2	TRBV7-2	CASSSGQRLVGYTF	TGTGCCAGCAGCTCCGGCCAGCGATTAGTTGGCTACACCTTC
-	-	TRBJ2-7	TRBV18	CASSPDSREQYF	TGTGCCAGCTCACCCGACAGTCGGGAGCAGTACTTC
TRBD1	-	TRBJ1-1	TRBV5-4	CASSSGDRPSAFF	TGTGCCAGCAGCTCGGGGGACAGACCATCAGCTTTCTTT
-	-	TRBJ1-4	TRBV2	CASTQGRNEKLFF	TGTGCCAGCACACAGGGTCGGAATGAAAAACTGTTTTTT
TRBD2	-	TRBJ2-1	TRBV27	CASSFNASPGTSGRSTVF	TGTGCCAGCAGTTTTAACGCCTCGCCCGGGACTAGCGGGAGAAGCACAGTCTTC
-	-	TRBJ2-1	TRBV9	CASSPPGRHNEQFF	TGTGCCAGCAGCCCGCCCGGTAGGCACAATGAGCAGTTCTTC
TRBD2	once	TRBJ2-2	TRBV7-2	CASSTTSGRAGGELFF	TGTGCCAGCAGCACGACTAGCGGGAGGGCCGGAGGGGAGCTGTTTTTT
-	-	TRBJ1-5	TRBV28	CASRLRALNQPQHF	TGTGCCAGCAGACTCCGGGCCCTCAATCAGCCCCAGCATTTT
TRBD1	-	TRBJ1-1	TRBV25-1	CASSEFRTGDNTEAFF	TGTGCCAGCAGTGAATTTCGGACAGGGGACAACACTGAAGCTTTCTTT